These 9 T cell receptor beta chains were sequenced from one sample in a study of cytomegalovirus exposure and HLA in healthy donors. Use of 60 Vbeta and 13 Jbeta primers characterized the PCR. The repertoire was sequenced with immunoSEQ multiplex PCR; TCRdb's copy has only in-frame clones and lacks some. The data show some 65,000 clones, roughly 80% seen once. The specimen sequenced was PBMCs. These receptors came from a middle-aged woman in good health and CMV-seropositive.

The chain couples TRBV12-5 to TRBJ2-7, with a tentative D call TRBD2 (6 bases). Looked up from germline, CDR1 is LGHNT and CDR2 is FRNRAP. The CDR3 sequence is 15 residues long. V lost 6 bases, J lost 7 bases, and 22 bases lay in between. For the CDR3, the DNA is TGTGCTAGTGGGACAGCCGGGACTCGGGGTGAAGAGCAGTACTTC. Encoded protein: CASGTAGTRGEEQYF.

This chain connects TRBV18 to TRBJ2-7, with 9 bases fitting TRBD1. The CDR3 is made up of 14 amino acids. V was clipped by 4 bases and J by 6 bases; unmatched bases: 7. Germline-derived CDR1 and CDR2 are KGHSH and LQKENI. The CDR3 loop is CASSLAGTGSEQYF. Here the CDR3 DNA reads TGTGCCAGCTCACTAGCCGGGACAGGGTCCGAGCAGTACTTC.

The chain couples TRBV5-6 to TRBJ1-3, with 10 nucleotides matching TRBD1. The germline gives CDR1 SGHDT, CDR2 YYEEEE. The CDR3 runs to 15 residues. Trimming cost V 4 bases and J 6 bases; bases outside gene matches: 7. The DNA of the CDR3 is TGTGCCAGCAGCACGGGGGGACAGGGGTCAAACACCATATATTTT. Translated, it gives CASSTGGQGSNTIYF.

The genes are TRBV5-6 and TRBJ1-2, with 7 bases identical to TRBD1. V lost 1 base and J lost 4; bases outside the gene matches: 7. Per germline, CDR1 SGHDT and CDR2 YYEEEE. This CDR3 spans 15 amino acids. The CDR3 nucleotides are TGTGCCAGCAGCTTGTCAAGACAGGGAGGCTATGGCTACACCTTC. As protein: CASSLSRQGGYGYTF.

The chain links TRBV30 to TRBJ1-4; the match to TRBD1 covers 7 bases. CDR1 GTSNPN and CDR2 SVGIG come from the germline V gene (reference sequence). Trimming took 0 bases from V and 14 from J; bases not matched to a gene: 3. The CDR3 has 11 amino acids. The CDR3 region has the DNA TGTGCCTGGAGTGTACAGGGGAAGCTGTTTTTT. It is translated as CAWSVQGKLFF.

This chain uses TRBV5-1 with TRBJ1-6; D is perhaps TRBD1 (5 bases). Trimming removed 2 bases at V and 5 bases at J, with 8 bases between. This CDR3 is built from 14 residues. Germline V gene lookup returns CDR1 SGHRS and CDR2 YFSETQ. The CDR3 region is CASSLGENNSPLHF. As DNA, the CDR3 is TGCGCCAGCAGCTTAGGGGAAAATAATTCACCCCTCCACTTT.

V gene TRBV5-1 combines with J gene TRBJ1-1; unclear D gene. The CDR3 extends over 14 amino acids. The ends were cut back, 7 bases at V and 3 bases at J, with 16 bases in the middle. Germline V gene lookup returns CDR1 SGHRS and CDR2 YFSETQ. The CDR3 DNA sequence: TGCGCCAGCTCCCCGGGTGGCCCCCACACTGAAGCTTTCTTT. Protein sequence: CASSPGGPHTEAFF. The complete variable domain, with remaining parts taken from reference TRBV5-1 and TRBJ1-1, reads KAGVTQTPRYLIKTRGQQVTLSCSPISGHRSVSWYQQTPGQGLQFLFEYFSETQRNKGNFPGRFSGRQFSNSRSEMNVSTLELGDSALYLCASSPGGPHTEAFFGQGTRLTVV.

CDR3 sequence reads: CASSLLLGGSGANVLTF. The CDR3 DNA follows: TGTGCCAGCAGCCTACTCCTAGGGGGCTCTGGGGCCAACGTCCTGACTTTC. The chain recombines TRBV7-9 with TRBJ2-6; perhaps TRBD1 as D (6 bases). Germline loops: CDR1 SEHNR, CDR2 FQNEAQ (reference sequence). The CDR3 consists of 17 residues. Trimming cost V 5 bases and J 0 bases, with 14 bases left between them.

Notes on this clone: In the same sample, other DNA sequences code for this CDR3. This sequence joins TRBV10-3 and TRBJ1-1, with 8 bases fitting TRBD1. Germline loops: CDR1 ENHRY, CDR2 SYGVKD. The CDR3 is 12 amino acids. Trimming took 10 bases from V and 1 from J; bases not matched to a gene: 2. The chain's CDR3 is CATGTGNTEAFF. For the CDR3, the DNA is TGTGCCACGGGGACAGGGAACACTGAAGCTTTCTTT.